The 17 T cell receptor beta chains listed next were all sequenced from one sample in a study of blood T cells in healthy people across ages. PCR was performed a second time for roughly 7 to 12 cycles using a sample-barcoded 5' primer and a J-beta primer mix. TCRdb passed the 5' RACE reads through MiXCR, listing each CDR3 protein once. The top ten clones hold 45% to 55% of a sample with approximately 400,000 distinct CDR3 sequences, roughly half of them seen once. The sample comprised blood. Receptor source: a man aged 55 to 70 in good health.

At least ten counts were recorded for this clonotype. V is TRBV4-3 and J is TRBJ2-7, with 7 bases matching TRBD2. The CDR3 has 14 residues. Looked up from germline, CDR1 is LGHNA and CDR2 is YSLEER. The V gene end was trimmed by 2 bases and the J gene end by 3 bases; junction bases not matched to a gene: 4. The CDR3 DNA follows: TGCGCCAGCAGCCAAATGCAGCGGGGCTACGAGCAGTACTTC. Its protein product is CASSQMQRGYEQYF.

As for this clonotype: Given a much more abundant clone one base away, this may be a read error. V is TRBV14 and J is TRBJ2-7; a weak D match, TRBD1 (5 bases). The CDR3 spans 15 residues. CDR1 is SGHDN and CDR2 is FVKESK in the germline V gene. The CDR3 loop reads CASSQGQFASCEQYF. The CDR3 DNA is TGTGCCAGCAGCCAAGGACAGTTTGCCTCCTGCGAGCAGTACTTC. The full variable domain, its missing parts supplied by reference TRBV14 and TRBJ2-7, is EAGVTQFPSHSVIEKGQTVTLRCDPISGHDNLYWYRRVMGKEIKFLLHFVKESKQDESGMPNNRFLAERTGGTYSTLKVQPAELEDSGVYFCASSQGQFASCEQYFGPGTRLTVT.

This chain joins TRBV12-3 or TRBV12-4 and TRBJ2-7; 7 bases are shared with TRBD2. The J call may be in error: the DNA end matches TRBJ2-5 better. The CDR3 covers 14 residues. CDR3 in DNA: TGTGCCAGCAGTCAGGGAGGGTACCAAGAGACCCAGTACTTC. This sequence encodes CASSQGGYQETQYF.

This clonotype was counted many times. V is TRBV29-1 and J is TRBJ2-3; D not certain. The V end was cut by 5 bases, the J end by 5 bases, with 8 bases between. The CDR3 has 11 residues. Germline lookup yields CDR1 SQVTM and CDR2 ANQGSEA. The CDR3 sequence: CSVNVGDTQYF. The CDR3 DNA sequence: TGCAGCGTTAACGTGGGAGATACGCAGTATTTT.

Note on this clonotype: This sequence may be a read error, since a much larger clone differs from it by one base. The chain combines TRBV6-2 or TRBV6-3 with TRBJ2-5; D is uncertain. Looked up from germline, CDR1 is MNHEY and CDR2 is SVGEGT. Trimming cost V 2 bases and J 4 bases, with 14 bases left between them. This CDR3 region has 15 residues. In nucleotides, the CDR3 is TGTGCCAGCAGTTACGCGACGTCGGTCCGAGAGACCCAGTACTTC. It specifies CASSYATSVRETQYF.

This rearrangement joins TRBV20-1 to TRBJ1-6; 11 bases line up with TRBD1. The CDR3 has 13 amino acids. CDR1 is DFQATT, CDR2 SNEGSKA, per germline (reference sequence). The CDR3 spells CGLDRGLASPLHF. In DNA form, the CDR3 reads TGCGGCCTGGACAGGGGGCTAGCTTCACCCCTCCACTTT.

The rearrangement joins TRBV7-2 to TRBJ2-1, with TRBD2 matching 14 bases. The V gene end was trimmed by 5 bases and the J gene end by 9 bases; junction bases not matched to a gene: 6. This CDR3 contains 15 residues. CDR1 and CDR2 (germline): SGHTA, FQGNSA. CDR3 amino acids: CASSIGLAGGGEQFF. In DNA form, the CDR3 reads TGTGCCAGCAGCATAGGACTAGCGGGAGGAGGTGAGCAGTTCTTC.

CDR3 nucleotide sequence: TGTGCCAGCAGCGACCGAGGTACCTCCATCACCTACAATGAGCAGTTCTTC. Translation gives CASSDRGTSITYNEQFF. The genes are TRBV5-5 and TRBJ2-1; D ambiguous. Looked up from germline, CDR1 is SGHKS and CDR2 is YYEKEE (reference sequence). Trimming cost V 4 bases and J 2 bases, with 19 bases left between them. The CDR3 totals 17 residues.

There are a few counts of this clonotype. The chain carries TRBV3-1 and TRBJ2-3; tentatively, D is TRBD2 (7 bases). V lost 0 bases and J 1 base, leaving 8 bases between the germline ends. CDR1 is LGHDT and CDR2 is YNNKEL in the germline V gene (reference sequence). This CDR3 has 15 amino acids. CDR3 in DNA: TGTGCCAGCAGCCAAGAAGGGGGGGGCACAGATACGCAGTATTTT. Its translation: CASSQEGGGTDTQYF.

The chain employs TRBV3-1 and TRBJ2-3; D is possibly TRBD1 (5 bases). The CDR3 contains 15 residues. Germline assignment: CDR1 LGHDT and CDR2 YNNKEL (reference sequence). V was pared by 5 bases and J by 6 bases, with 18 bases between. The CDR3 DNA reads as TGTGCCAGCAGCGCCCGGAACAGGCCCGCGGATACGCAGTATTTT. This translates into CASSARNRPADTQYF.

Only one count was recorded for this clonotype. The chain carries TRBV9 and TRBJ1-1, with a possible D match to TRBD1 (5 bases). In germline, CDR1 is SGDLS, CDR2 YYNGEE. The CDR3 is 15 residues long. With 0 bases removed from V and 0 bases from J, the gap between germline ends came to 9 bases. CDR3 coding DNA: TGTGCCAGCAGCGTAGGACAGAGTATGAACACTGAAGCTTTCTTT. Translating it yields CASSVGQSMNTEAFF.

This chain links TRBV28 with TRBJ2-7; D call uncertain. The CDR3 is made up of 11 amino acids. Germline CDR1 and CDR2: MDHEN and SYDVKM. Trimming removed 4 bases from V and 8 bases from J, with 9 bases in between. CDR3 region: CASSSGRKQYF. The CDR3 nucleotides are TGTGCCAGCAGTTCTGGACGCAAGCAGTACTTC. Drawing the rest from reference TRBV28 and TRBJ2-7, the complete variable domain is DVKVTQSSRYLVKRTGEKVFLECVQDMDHENMFWYRQDPGLGLRLIYFSYDVKMKEKGDIPEGYSVSREKKERFSLILESASTNQTSMYLCASSSGRKQYFGPGTRLTVT.

This clonotype was recorded a few times. V is TRBV20-1 and J is TRBJ2-7; D is possibly TRBD1 or TRBD2 (5 bases each). The CDR3 length is 13 residues. Between the trimmed V and J ends, which lost 5 bases and 2 bases, there was a span of 13 bases. The germline gives CDR1 DFQATT, CDR2 SNEGSKA (reference sequence). This chain's CDR3 is CSALRDPAYEQYF. CDR3 nucleotide sequence: TGCAGTGCTCTCCGGGACCCGGCCTACGAGCAGTACTTC.

The chain is built from TRBV6-2 or TRBV6-3 and TRBJ2-5, with D possibly being TRBD1 (6 bases). This CDR3 comprises 13 residues. With 0 bases removed from V and 11 bases from J, the gap between germline ends came to 13 bases. Germline CDR1 and CDR2: MNHEY and SVGEGT. DNA of the CDR3: TGTGCCAGCAGTTACTCCTTTAACAGGGAGCAGTACTTC. Translation gives CASSYSFNREQYF.

This clonotype was picked up a small number of times. The rearrangement links TRBV11-2 to TRBJ2-3, with 8 bases aligning to TRBD2. J gave up 4 bases and V 1 base, and 4 bases lay outside the gene matches. The CDR3 runs 15 residues. In germline, CDR1 is SGHAT, CDR2 FQNNGV. In DNA, the CDR3 is TGTGCCAGCAGCTTAGGTCGGGGGGGCTCAGATACGCAGTATTTT. Protein sequence: CASSLGRGGSDTQYF.

This clonotype was seen a few times. The CDR3 is CASSPGQGGREQYF. DNA for the CDR3: TGTGCCAGCAGTCCGGGACAGGGGGGGAGGGAGCAGTACTTC. The chain joins TRBV28 to TRBJ2-5, with 11 bases that match TRBD1. The trim removed 5 bases at V and 11 bases at J, leaving 10 bases unmatched. Germline lookup yields CDR1 MDHEN and CDR2 SYDVKM. The CDR3 extends over 14 amino acids.

This clonotype showed up just a few times. This rearrangement joins TRBV15 to TRBJ2-5; D remains unclear. The DNA end favors TRBJ2-7, so the J call may be wrong. Germline CDR1 LNHNV, CDR2 YYDKDF (reference sequence). The CDR3 covers 13 residues. The CDR3 region is CATSRDFDYEQYF. The CDR3 DNA reads as TGTGCCACCAGCAGAGATTTTGATTACGAGCAGTACTTC.